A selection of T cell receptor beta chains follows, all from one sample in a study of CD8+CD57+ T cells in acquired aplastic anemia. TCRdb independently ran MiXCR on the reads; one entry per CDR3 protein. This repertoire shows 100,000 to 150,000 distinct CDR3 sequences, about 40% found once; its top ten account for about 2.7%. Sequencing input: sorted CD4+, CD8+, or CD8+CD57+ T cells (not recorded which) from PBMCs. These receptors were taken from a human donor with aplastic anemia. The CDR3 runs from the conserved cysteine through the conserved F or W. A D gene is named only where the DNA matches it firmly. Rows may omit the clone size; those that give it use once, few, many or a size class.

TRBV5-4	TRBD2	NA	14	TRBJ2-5	TGTGCCAGCAGCTTGCTAGCGGGGGAAGAGACCCAGTACTTC	CASSLLAGEETQYF
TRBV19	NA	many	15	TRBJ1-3	TGTGCCAGTAGCCCGAGTGTGAGCTCTGGAAACACCATATATTTT	CASSPSVSSGNTIYF
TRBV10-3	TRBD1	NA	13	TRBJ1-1	TGTGCCATCGGACTACAGGGGGCGTCTGAAGCTTTCTTT	CAIGLQGASEAFF
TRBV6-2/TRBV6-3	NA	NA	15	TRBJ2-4	NA	CASSSSGSAKNIQYF
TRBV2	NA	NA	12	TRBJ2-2	TGTGCCAGCAGTGTACAAGGCGGGGAGCTGTTTTTT	CASSVQGGELFF
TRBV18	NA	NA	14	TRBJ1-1	TGTGCCAGCTCACCAAGGACAGCGAACACTGAAGCTTTCTTT	CASSPRTANTEAFF
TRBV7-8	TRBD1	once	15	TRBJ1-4	TGTGCCAGCAGCTTTACCGGGACAGGGAATGAAAAACTGTTTTTT	CASSFTGTGNEKLFF
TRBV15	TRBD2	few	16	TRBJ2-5	TGTGCCACCAGCAGAGATAGCGGGGGGGCCCTGGAGACCCAGTACTTC	CATSRDSGGALETQYF
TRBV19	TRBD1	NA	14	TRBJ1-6	TGTGCTAGAGATATGGGGACAGGGACTTCACCCCTCCACTTT	CARDMGTGTSPLHF
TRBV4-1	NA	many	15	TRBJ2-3	TGCGCCAGCAGCCAGGAGGGACTTCGCACAGATACGCAGTATTTT	CASSQEGLRTDTQYF
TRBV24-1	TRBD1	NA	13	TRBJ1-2	TGTGCCACCAGTGATCCGACAGGGGATGGCTACACCTTC	CATSDPTGDGYTF
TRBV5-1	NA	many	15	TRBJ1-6	TGCGCCAGCAGCTTGGGGGCAGGTCCAAATTCACCCCTCCACTTT	CASSLGAGPNSPLHF
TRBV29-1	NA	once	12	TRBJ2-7	TGCAGCGTGGGGCGGACAGCCTACGAGCAGTACTTC	CSVGRTAYEQYF
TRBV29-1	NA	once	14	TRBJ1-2	TGCAGCGTTGAAGACGCGGACAGAAACTATGGCTACACCTTC	CSVEDADRNYGYTF
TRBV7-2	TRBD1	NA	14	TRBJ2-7	TGTGCCAGCAGCCCGGACAGGGGGCGGTACGAGCAGTACTTC	CASSPDRGRYEQYF
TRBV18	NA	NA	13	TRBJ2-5	TGTGCCAGCTCCGGCAGGGACCAAGAGACCCAGTACTTC	CASSGRDQETQYF
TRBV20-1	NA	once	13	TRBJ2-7	TGCAGTTCGCAAGGTGCGATCGAGGGTGAGCAGTACTTC	CSSQGAIEGEQYF
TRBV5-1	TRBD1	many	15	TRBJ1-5	TGCGCCAGCAGCCTCACAGGGGACTCCAATCAGCCCCAGCATTTT	CASSLTGDSNQPQHF
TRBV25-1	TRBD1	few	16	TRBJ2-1	TGTGCCAGCAGTGATCCCACCGGGACAGGTCACAATGAGCAGTTCTTC	CASSDPTGTGHNEQFF
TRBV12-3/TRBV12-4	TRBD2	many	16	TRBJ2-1	TGTGCCAGCAGTTTCAAAGCGGGGGGGCCCTACAATGAGCAGTTCTTC	CASSFKAGGPYNEQFF
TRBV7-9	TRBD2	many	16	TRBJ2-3	TGTGCCAGCAGCCTCAGCGCGGGGGGGCCCACAGATACGCAGTATTTT	CASSLSAGGPTDTQYF
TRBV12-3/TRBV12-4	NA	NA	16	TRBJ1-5	TGTGCCAGCAGTTTCGGTTCAGGGACAAGCAATCAGCCCCAGCATTTT	CASSFGSGTSNQPQHF